The 27 T cell receptor beta chains reported below all come from one sample, sequenced in a study of blood T cells in healthy people across ages. Then a second PCR, running roughly 7 to 12 cycles, was carried out with a sample-barcoded 5' primer and a J-beta primer mix. TCRdb reprocessed the 5' RACE reads with MiXCR, giving one entry per CDR3 protein. The sample yields some 1.5 million distinct CDR3 sequences, roughly 27% seen once. Source material: blood. These receptors came from a woman under 40 in good health.

In the case of this clonotype: The germline gene is not matched at one end of the junction; a read error may be the cause. The V gene is TRBV7-6, the J gene TRBJ1-2; a weak D match, TRBD1 (6 bases). Germline assignment: CDR1 SGHVS and CDR2 FNYEAQ. The CDR3 spans 15 residues. CDR3 protein: CASSPRGGGNCGYTF. DNA of the CDR3: TGTGCCAGCAGCCCCAGAGGGGGGGGGAACTGTGGCTACACCTTC.

The chain has TRBV4-3 and TRBJ1-1, with TRBD1 matching 9 bases. The CDR3 consists of 15 residues. With 5 bases clipped from V and 2 bases from J, the junction kept 6 bases outside the gene matches. The V gene's germline CDR1 is LGHNA and CDR2 YSLEER. CDR3 nucleotides: TGCGCCAGCAGCTCCCGGACAGGGGCCAACACTGAAGCTTTCTTT. Protein: CASSSRTGANTEAFF.

This clonotype turned up a few times. This chain joins TRBV28 and TRBJ1-4; D is undetermined. The CDR3 runs 12 residues. CDR1 is MDHEN and CDR2 is SYDVKM in the germline V gene. The V gene lost 3 bases and the J gene lost 8 bases, with 7 bases spanning the gap. The chain's CDR3 is CASSFVSEKLFF. The CDR3 DNA reads as TGTGCCAGCAGTTTCGTCTCGGAAAAACTGTTTTTT.

The sample holds a few counts of this clonotype. The chain couples TRBV20-1 to TRBJ1-1; TRBD1 aligns across 7 bases. The germline V gene has CDR1 DFQATT and CDR2 SNEGSKA (reference sequence). Losses at the gene ends were 1 base for V and 6 bases for J; bases not matched to a gene: 5. The CDR3 runs 13 residues. The CDR3 DNA follows: TGCAGTGCTAGAGGCGGCAGGGGGTCTGAAGCTTTCTTT. It translates to CSARGGRGSEAFF.

The chain recombines TRBV6-6 with TRBJ1-1, with D uncertain. The V gene lost 2 bases and the J gene lost 0 bases, with 10 bases spanning the gap. Germline CDR1 and CDR2: MNHNY and SVGAGI (reference sequence). The CDR3 sequence is 15 residues long. The CDR3 sequence: CASSYEAALNTEAFF. The DNA of the CDR3 is TGTGCCAGCAGTTACGAAGCGGCCTTGAACACTGAAGCTTTCTTT.

The table lists this clonotype with a few counts. The chain has TRBV5-1 and TRBJ2-7; tentatively, D is TRBD1 (8 bases). Germline V gene sequence: CDR1 SGHRS, CDR2 YFSETQ. The CDR3 extends over 15 amino acids. The germline V and J ends were trimmed by 2 bases and 5 bases, with 17 bases remaining between them. The CDR3: CASSFLDREGDEQYF. CDR3 bases: TGCGCCAGCAGCTTCTTGGACAGGGAGGGCGACGAGCAGTACTTC.

In the case of this clonotype: This may come from a read error, since a much larger clone is one base off. The chain joins TRBV29-1 to TRBJ2-5; D gene uncertain. V was pared by 7 bases and J by 11 bases, with 20 bases between. This CDR3 comprises 12 residues. The V gene's germline CDR1 is SQVTM and CDR2 ANQGSEA. The chain's CDR3 is CSGLVGYNEQYF. Here the CDR3 DNA reads TGCAGCGGCCTGGTAGGATACAATGAGCAGTACTTC.

The CDR3 reads CASSEGSSYEQFF. Here the CDR3 DNA reads TGCGCCAGCAGTGAAGGGTCCTCCTACGAGCAGTTCTTC. The chain carries TRBV5-1 and TRBJ2-1; D is undetermined. CDR1 SGHRS and CDR2 YFSETQ come from the germline V gene. V gave up 5 bases and J gave up 10 bases, with 16 bases separating them. The CDR3 length is 13 residues.

This clonotype was found once. J is TRBJ2-3 and V is TRBV7-8; no reliable D call. Germline V gives CDR1 SGHVS, CDR2 FQNEAQ. V lost 7 bases and J 2 bases, leaving 19 bases between the germline ends. The CDR3 covers 16 residues. The CDR3 loop reads CASISPTKGFTDTQYF. The CDR3 DNA sequence: TGTGCCAGCATCTCACCGACAAAGGGATTCACAGATACGCAGTATTTT.

V is TRBV7-9 and J is TRBJ2-5; D not certain. Trimming cost V 5 bases and J 11 bases, with 24 bases left between them. The V gene's germline CDR1 is SEHNR and CDR2 FQNEAQ (reference sequence). This CDR3 is built from 15 residues. CDR3 protein: CASSPGLKIGNEQYF. DNA of the CDR3: TGTGCCAGCAGCCCCGGGCTTAAAATCGGCAATGAACAGTACTTC.

The chain couples TRBV7-6 to TRBJ1-2; D is undetermined. The CDR3 has 14 residues. Trimming took 2 bases from V and 7 from J, leaving 14 bases between them. CDR1 is SGHVS and CDR2 is FNYEAQ in the germline V gene. The CDR3 DNA sequence: TGTGCCAGCAGCTTATCCCCCGGGCCCCTTGGCTACACCTTC. Protein sequence: CASSLSPGPLGYTF.

The rearrangement joins TRBV7-9 to TRBJ2-5; 7 nucleotides align to TRBD1. This CDR3 has 14 residues. Trimming at V came to 3 bases and at J to 7 bases, leaving 8 bases not matched to a gene. Germline assignment: CDR1 SEHNR and CDR2 FQNEAQ (reference sequence). CDR3 protein: CASSFGTDGLTQYF. The DNA of the CDR3 is TGTGCCAGCAGCTTCGGGACAGATGGGTTGACCCAGTACTTC.

The rearrangement uses TRBV29-1 and TRBJ1-2, with D maybe TRBD1 (6 bases). CDR3 size: 14 residues. CDR1 SQVTM and CDR2 ANQGSEA come from the germline V gene. V dropped 7 bases and J dropped 3 bases, with 18 bases sitting between them. The CDR3 DNA follows: TGCAGCGCAAATCGGGGGGGCGCGGACTATGGCTACACCTTC. Its translation is CSANRGGADYGYTF. The full variable domain, with the rest looked up from reference TRBV29-1 and TRBJ1-2, is SAVISQKPSRDICQRGTSLTIQCQVDSQVTMMFWYRQQPGQSLTLIATANQGSEATYESGFVIDKFPISRPNLTFSTLTVSNMSPEDSSIYLCSANRGGADYGYTFGSGTRLTVV.

In regard to this clonotype: This may come from a read error, since a much larger clone is one base off. The chain employs TRBV4-1 and TRBJ1-5; TRBD1 matches 7 bases. CDR1 is MGHRA and CDR2 is YSYEKL in the germline V gene. The CDR3 is 15 amino acids. This CDR3 reads CASGHLTGQSQPQHF. For the CDR3, the DNA is TGCGCCAGCGGCCACCTGACAGGGCAAAGTCAGCCCCAGCATTTT.

The chain couples TRBV5-1 to TRBJ2-3; 7 nucleotides align to TRBD2. CDR3 size: 17 residues. Trimming took 4 bases from V and 0 from J; bases not matched to a gene: 11. CDR1 is SGHRS and CDR2 is YFSETQ in the germline V gene. The CDR3 nucleotides read TGCGCCAGCAGCGGGGGGTCTAGCGGACCTAGCACAGATACGCAGTATTTT. This codes for CASSGGSSGPSTDTQYF.

On this clonotype: The junction and the germline gene differ at one end; a read error may be behind it. V gene TRBV12-3 or TRBV12-4 combines with J gene TRBJ2-2, with 9 bases aligning to TRBD2. The CDR3 loop spans 16 amino acids. The CDR3 protein is CASRPLLRGGTVELFF. CDR3 nucleotides: TGTGCCAGCAGACCCCTCCTGCGGGGGGGGACCGTGGAGCTGTTTTTT.

A few counts support this clonotype. The chain combines TRBV27 with TRBJ1-5; D perhaps matches TRBD1 (6 bases). Germline lookup yields CDR1 MNHEY and CDR2 SMNVEV (reference sequence). The CDR3 sequence is 13 residues long. V was trimmed by 4 bases and J by 5 bases, leaving 9 bases between them. The CDR3 region is CASSYGGHQPQHF. For the CDR3, the DNA is TGTGCCAGCAGTTATGGGGGGCATCAGCCCCAGCATTTT.

The V call is TRBV7-9, the J call TRBJ2-5; possibly TRBD2 for D (6 bases). CDR1 is SEHNR, CDR2 FQNEAQ, per germline (reference sequence). V was pared by 5 bases and J by 11 bases, with 15 bases between. The CDR3 contains 12 residues. The CDR3 DNA follows: TGTGCCAGCAGCGCCACTAGCAATGAGCAGTACTTC. It is translated as CASSATSNEQYF.

This clonotype was found many times. Just one base apart from a much larger clone, this may be a read error. The chain has TRBV7-2 and TRBJ2-7; D remains unclear. This CDR3 is built from 15 residues. CDR1 is SGHTA, CDR2 FQGNSA, per germline. V was clipped by 7 bases and J by 3 bases, with 19 bases between them. The CDR3 region is CASTKGRAKGYEQYF. CDR3 DNA: TGTGCCAGCACCAAGGGTAGGGCTAAAGGCTACGAGCAGTACTTC. Looking up the rest from reference TRBV7-2 and TRBJ2-7 gives the full variable domain: GAGVSQSPSNKVTEKGKDVELRCDPISGHTALYWYRQSLGQGLEFLIYFQGNSAPDKSGLPSDRFSAERTGGSVSTLTIQRTQQEDSAVYLCASTKGRAKGYEQYFGPGTRLTVT.

This clonotype turned up a few times. At one of its ends the junction is not consistent with the germline gene, which may arise from a read error. The chain combines TRBV11-2 with TRBJ2-5; 11 bases are a match to TRBD1. Germline CDR1 is SGHAT and CDR2 is FQNNGV. The CDR3 is 16 residues long. The CDR3 bases are TGTGACAGCAGCGAGACATGGGACAGGGGGGCAGAGACCCAGTACTTC. Amino acid sequence: CDSSETWDRGAETQYF.

Worth noting for this clonotype: At one boundary the junction diverges from the germline segment, which might be a read error. The V call is TRBV11-2, the J call TRBJ2-7, with a possible D match to TRBD2 (5 bases). The CDR3 spans 14 residues. Germline lookup yields CDR1 SGHAT and CDR2 FQNNGV. CDR3 sequence reads: CAGSPDWARDEQYF. CDR3 nucleotide sequence: TGTGCCGGCAGCCCGGACTGGGCCCGTGACGAGCAGTACTTC.

V is TRBV5-1 and J is TRBJ2-5; maybe TRBD1 (5 bases). Germline CDR1 SGHRS, CDR2 YFSETQ. V gave up 3 bases and J gave up 1 base, with 10 bases separating them. The CDR3 runs 14 residues. In nucleotides, the CDR3 is TGCGCCAGCAGCTACTACAGGAGCCAAGAGACCCAGTACTTC. Protein: CASSYYRSQETQYF.

This clonotype has a handful of counts. The chain combines TRBV5-1 with TRBJ1-5; tentative D call: TRBD1 (6 bases). CDR3 length: 14 amino acids. V was clipped by 4 bases and J by 5 bases, with 13 bases between them. Germline assignment: CDR1 SGHRS and CDR2 YFSETQ. Here the CDR3 DNA reads TGCGCCAGCAGCGAAACAGGGCTAGATCAGCCCCAGCATTTT. It translates to CASSETGLDQPQHF.

This clonotype was detected only a few times. The rearrangement uses TRBV6-5 and TRBJ1-1; the match to TRBD1 covers 9 bases. CDR3 length: 17 amino acids. Germline V gives CDR1 MNHEY, CDR2 SVGAGI. The V segment lost 0 bases and the J segment 3 bases; nucleotides outside the gene matches: 8. The chain's CDR3 is CASSYSRYRGPDTEAFF. The CDR3, as DNA: TGTGCCAGCAGTTACTCGAGGTACAGGGGGCCGGACACTGAAGCTTTCTTT.

The chain employs TRBV12-3 or TRBV12-4 and TRBJ2-7; perhaps D is TRBD1 or TRBD2 (6 bases each). The CDR3 has 14 residues. V shed 5 bases and J shed 6 bases, with 17 bases lying between them. The DNA for the CDR3 is TGTGCCAGCAGTCGCATGGGGGCCGGGAGCGAGCAGTACTTC. This sequence encodes CASSRMGAGSEQYF.

The chain uses TRBV15 and TRBJ1-2; D perhaps matches TRBD1 (5 bases). The V end was cut by 3 bases, the J end by 7 bases, with 6 bases between. This CDR3 is built from 11 residues. Germline-derived CDR1 and CDR2 are LNHNV and YYDKDF (reference sequence). The DNA for the CDR3 is TGTGCCACCAGCAGTCAGGGTGGCTACACCTTC. This codes for CATSSQGGYTF.

As to this clonotype: A much larger clone differs from this one at a single base, so this may be a read error. The chain couples TRBV5-1 to TRBJ2-1; TRBD1 matches 10 bases. The CDR3 runs to 15 residues. Germline loops: CDR1 SGHRS, CDR2 YFSETQ. CDR3: CASSMTGGSNNEQFF. CDR3 in DNA: TGCGCCAGCAGTATGACAGGGGGCTCCAACAATGAGCAGTTCTTC.